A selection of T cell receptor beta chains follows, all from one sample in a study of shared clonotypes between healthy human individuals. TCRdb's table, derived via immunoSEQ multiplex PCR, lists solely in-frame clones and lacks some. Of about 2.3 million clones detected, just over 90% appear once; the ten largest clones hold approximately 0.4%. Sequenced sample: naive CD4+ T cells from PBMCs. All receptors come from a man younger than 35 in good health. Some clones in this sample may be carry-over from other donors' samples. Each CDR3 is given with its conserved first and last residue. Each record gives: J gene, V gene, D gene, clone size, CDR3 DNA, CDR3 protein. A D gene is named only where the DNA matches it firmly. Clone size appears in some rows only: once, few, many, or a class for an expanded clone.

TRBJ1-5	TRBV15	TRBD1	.	TGTGCCACCAGCAGGGAAGGACAGGGATGGCAGCCCCAGCATTTT	CATSREGQGWQPQHF
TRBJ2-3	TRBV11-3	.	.	TGTGCCAGCAGCGCCGGTGGCACAGATACGCAGTATTTT	CASSAGGTDTQYF
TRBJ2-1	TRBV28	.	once	TGTGCCATCGTGGGTTACAATGAGCAGTTCTTC	CAIVGYNEQFF
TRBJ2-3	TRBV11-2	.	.	TGTGCCAGCAGCTTAGATCGTAGGAGGTTGGGAACAGATACGCAGTATTTT	CASSLDRRRLGTDTQYF
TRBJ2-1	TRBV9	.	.	TGTGCCAGCAGCGTAGTTCCCTCCCTAGAGCAGTTCTTC	CASSVVPSLEQFF
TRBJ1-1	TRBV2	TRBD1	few	TGTGCCAGCACTGCGACAGGGTGGACTGAAGCTTTCTTT	CASTATGWTEAFF
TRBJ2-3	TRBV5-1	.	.	TGCGCCAGCAGCCAATCTCTAGCCGGAGGGGGAGATACGCAGTATTTT	CASSQSLAGGGDTQYF
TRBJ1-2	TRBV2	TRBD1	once	TGTGCCAGCAGGGGGGACAGCCTTGGTGGCTACACCTTC	CASRGDSLGGYTF
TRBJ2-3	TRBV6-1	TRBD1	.	TGTGCCAGCAGTGAAACTCGTGACAGGGCTACGCAGTATTTT	CASSETRDRATQYF
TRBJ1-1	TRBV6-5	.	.	TGTGCCAGCAGTTACTCGGCAGCCTCGAACACTGAAGCTTTCTTT	CASSYSAASNTEAFF
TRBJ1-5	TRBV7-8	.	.	TGTGCCAGCAACCGGGGACGGATCAATCAGCCCCAGCATTTT	CASNRGRINQPQHF
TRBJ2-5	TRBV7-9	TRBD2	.	TGTGCCAGCAGCGTGACTAGCGGGAGAGGAGAGACCCAGTACTTC	CASSVTSGRGETQYF
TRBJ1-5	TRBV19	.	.	TGTGCCAGTAGTAAATCGGGAGATCAGCCCCAGCATTTT	CASSKSGDQPQHF
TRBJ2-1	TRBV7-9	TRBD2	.	TGTGCCAGCAGCTTAGGACTAGCGGGGGAGAATGAGCAGTTCTTC	CASSLGLAGENEQFF
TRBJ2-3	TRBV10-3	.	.	TGTGCCATCAGCATAACAGGGTTCGGCACAGATACGCAGTATTTT	CAISITGFGTDTQYF
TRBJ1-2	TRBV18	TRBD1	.	TGTGCCAGCTCACCAGGGACAGGGTGGACCTACACCTTC	CASSPGTGWTYTF
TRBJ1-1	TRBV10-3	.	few	TGTGCCATCAGTGAGGTGGTAGGCACTGAAGCTTTCTTT	CAISEVVGTEAFF
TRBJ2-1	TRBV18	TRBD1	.	TGTGCCAGCTCTCCAAGCACCGGGACAGCCAACAATGAGCAGTTCTTC	CASSPSTGTANNEQFF
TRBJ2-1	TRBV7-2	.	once	TGTGCCAGCAGCTTAGGCTCTTCTTCCGCCTACAATGAGCAGTTCTTC	CASSLGSSSAYNEQFF
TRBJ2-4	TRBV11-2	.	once	TGTGCCAGCAGCTTAGCCGACAGCCGAATAGCCAAAAACATTCAGTACTTC	CASSLADSRIAKNIQYF
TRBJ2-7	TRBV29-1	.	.	TGCAGCGCAAACGGACTCAGCTCCTACGAGCAGTACTTC	CSANGLSSYEQYF